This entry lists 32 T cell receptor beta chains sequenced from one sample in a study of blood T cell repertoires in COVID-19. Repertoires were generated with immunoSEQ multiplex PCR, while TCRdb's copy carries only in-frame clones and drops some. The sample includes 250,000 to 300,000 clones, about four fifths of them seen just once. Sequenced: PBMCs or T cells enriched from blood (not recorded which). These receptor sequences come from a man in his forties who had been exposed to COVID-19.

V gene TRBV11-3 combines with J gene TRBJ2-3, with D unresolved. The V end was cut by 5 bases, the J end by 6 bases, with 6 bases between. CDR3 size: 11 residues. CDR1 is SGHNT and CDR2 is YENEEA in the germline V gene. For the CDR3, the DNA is TGTGCCAGCAGCAGCCGGGATACGCAGTATTTT. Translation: CASSSRDTQYF.

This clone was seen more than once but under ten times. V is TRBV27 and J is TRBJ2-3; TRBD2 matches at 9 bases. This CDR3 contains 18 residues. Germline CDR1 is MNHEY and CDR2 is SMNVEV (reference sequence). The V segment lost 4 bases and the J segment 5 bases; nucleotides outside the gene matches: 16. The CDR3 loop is CASSSLSGAGGGGDTQYF. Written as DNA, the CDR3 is TGTGCCAGCAGTTCCCTGTCTGGAGCGGGAGGAGGAGGAGATACGCAGTATTTT.

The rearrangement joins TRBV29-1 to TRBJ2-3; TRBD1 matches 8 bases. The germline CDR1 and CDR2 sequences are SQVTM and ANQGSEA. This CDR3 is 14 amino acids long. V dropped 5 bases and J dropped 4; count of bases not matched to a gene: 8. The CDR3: CSVTLWTGSDTQYF. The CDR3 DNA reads TGCAGCGTTACTCTTTGGACAGGGTCAGATACGCAGTATTTT.

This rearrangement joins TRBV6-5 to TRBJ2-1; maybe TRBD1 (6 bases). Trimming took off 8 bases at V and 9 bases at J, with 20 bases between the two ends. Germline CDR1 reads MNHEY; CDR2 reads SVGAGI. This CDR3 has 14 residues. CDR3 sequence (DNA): TGTGCCAGCCATCAGGGGTCAGATTGGGGTGAGCAGTTCTTC. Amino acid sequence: CASHQGSDWGEQFF.

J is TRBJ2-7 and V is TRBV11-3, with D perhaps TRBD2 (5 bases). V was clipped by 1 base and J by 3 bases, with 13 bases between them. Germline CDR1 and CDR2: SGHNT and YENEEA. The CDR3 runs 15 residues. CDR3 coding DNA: TGTGCCAGCAGCTTAGGCACTGGCGGGCACTACGAGCAGTACTTC. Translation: CASSLGTGGHYEQYF.

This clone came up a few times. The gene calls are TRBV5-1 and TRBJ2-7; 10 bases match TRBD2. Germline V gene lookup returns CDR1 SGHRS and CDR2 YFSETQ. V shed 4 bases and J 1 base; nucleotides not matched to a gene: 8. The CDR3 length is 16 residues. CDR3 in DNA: TGCGCCAGCAGCCCCGCACTAGCGGGAATATCCTACGAGCAGTACTTC. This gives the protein CASSPALAGISYEQYF. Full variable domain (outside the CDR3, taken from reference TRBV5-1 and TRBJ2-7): KAGVTQTPRYLIKTRGQQVTLSCSPISGHRSVSWYQQTPGQGLQFLFEYFSETQRNKGNFPGRFSGRQFSNSRSEMNVSTLELGDSALYLCASSPALAGISYEQYFGPGTRLTVT.

In DNA form, the CDR3 reads TGTGCCAGCTCACGAGAGACTAGCGGGAATTTGGGCACAGATACGCAGTATTTT. It encodes CASSRETSGNLGTDTQYF. This chain links TRBV18 with TRBJ2-3, with TRBD2 matching over 11 bases. CDR3 length equals 18 residues. The junction had 10 bases not matched to a gene; V was cut back by 4 bases and J by 1 base. From germline, CDR1 is KGHSH and CDR2 LQKENI. The whole variable domain, remainder taken from reference TRBV18 and TRBJ2-3, is NAGVMQNPRHLVRRRGQEARLRCSPMKGHSHVYWYRQLPEEGLKFMVYLQKENIIDESGMPKERFSAEFPKEGPSILRIQQVVRGDSAAYFCASSRETSGNLGTDTQYFGPGTRLTVL.

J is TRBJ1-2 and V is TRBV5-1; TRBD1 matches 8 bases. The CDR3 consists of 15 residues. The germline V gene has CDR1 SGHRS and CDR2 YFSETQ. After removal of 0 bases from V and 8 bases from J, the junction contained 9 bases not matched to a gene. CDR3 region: CASSLDRWTGNGYTF. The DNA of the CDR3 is TGCGCCAGCAGCTTGGATCGTTGGACAGGGAACGGCTACACCTTC.

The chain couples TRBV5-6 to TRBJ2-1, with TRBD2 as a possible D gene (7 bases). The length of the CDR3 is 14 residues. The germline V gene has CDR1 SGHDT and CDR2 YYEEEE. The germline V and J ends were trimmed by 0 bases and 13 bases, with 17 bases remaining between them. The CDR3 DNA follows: TGTGCCAGCAGCTTGGAGGGGGGGACACCTTCACAGTTCTTC. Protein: CASSLEGGTPSQFF.

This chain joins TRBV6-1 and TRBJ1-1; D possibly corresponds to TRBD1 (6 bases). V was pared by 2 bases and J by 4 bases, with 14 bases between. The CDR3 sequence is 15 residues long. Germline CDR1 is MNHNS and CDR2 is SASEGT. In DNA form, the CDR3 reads TGTGCCAGCAGTGAATTTCAACAGGGCGGCACTGAAGCTTTCTTT. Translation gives CASSEFQQGGTEAFF.

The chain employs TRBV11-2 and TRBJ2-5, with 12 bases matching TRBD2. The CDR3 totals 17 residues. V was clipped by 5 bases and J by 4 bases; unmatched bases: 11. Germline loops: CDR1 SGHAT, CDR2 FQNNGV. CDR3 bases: TGTGCCAGCAGCACAGGACTAGCGGGAAGTCGGGTAGAGACCCAGTACTTC. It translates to CASSTGLAGSRVETQYF.

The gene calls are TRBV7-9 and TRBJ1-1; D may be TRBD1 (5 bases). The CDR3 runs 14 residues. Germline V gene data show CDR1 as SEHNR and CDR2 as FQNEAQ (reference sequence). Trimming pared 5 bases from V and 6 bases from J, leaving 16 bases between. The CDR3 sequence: CASSEDRGFAEAFF. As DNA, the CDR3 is TGTGCCAGCAGCGAGGATCGGGGGTTCGCTGAAGCTTTCTTT.

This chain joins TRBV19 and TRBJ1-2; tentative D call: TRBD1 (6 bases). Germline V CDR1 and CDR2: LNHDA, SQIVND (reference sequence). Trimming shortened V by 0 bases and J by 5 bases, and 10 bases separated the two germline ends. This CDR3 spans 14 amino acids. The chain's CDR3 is CASSIDLGGYGYTF. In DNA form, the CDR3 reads TGTGCCAGTAGTATAGATCTAGGGGGATATGGCTACACCTTC.

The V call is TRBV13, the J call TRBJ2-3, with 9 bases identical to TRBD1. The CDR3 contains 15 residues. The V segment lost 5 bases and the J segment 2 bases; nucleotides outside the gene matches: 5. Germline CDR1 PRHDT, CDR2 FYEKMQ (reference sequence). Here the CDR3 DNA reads TGTGCCAGCAGCCCTACAGGGGGCGCCACAGATACGCAGTATTTT. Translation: CASSPTGGATDTQYF.

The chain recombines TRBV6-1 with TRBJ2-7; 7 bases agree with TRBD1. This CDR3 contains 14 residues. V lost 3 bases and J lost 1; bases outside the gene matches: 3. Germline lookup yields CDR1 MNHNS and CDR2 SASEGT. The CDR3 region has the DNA TGTGCCAGCAGTGAGCAGGACAGGTCCTACGAGCAGTACTTC. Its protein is CASSEQDRSYEQYF.

For the CDR3, the DNA is TGTGCCGGGGCCCCAGAGCAGTTCTTC. Its protein product is CAGAPEQFF. The chain uses TRBV30 and TRBJ2-1; perhaps TRBD1 as D (5 bases). Germline loops: CDR1 GTSNPN, CDR2 SVGIG (reference sequence). This CDR3 has 9 residues. V was clipped by 8 bases and J by 10 bases, with 9 bases between them.

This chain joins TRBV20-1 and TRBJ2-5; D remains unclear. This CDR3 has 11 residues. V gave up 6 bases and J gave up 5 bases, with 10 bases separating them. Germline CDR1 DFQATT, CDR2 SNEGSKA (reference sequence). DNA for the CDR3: TGCAGTGCCCGAGGTGTGGAGACCCAGTACTTC. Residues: CSARGVETQYF.

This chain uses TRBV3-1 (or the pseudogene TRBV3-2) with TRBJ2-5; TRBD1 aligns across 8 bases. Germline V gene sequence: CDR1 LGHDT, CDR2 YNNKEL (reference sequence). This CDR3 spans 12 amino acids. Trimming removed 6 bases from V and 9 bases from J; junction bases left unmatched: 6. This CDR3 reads CASRQGARSQYF. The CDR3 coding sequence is TGTGCCAGCAGGCAGGGGGCGAGGTCCCAGTACTTC.

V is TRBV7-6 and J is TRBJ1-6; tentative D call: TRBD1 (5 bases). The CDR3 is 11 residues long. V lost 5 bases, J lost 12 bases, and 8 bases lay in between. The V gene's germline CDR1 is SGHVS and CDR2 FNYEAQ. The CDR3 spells CASSQGGPLHF. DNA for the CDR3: TGTGCCAGCAGCCAGGGAGGACCCCTCCACTTT.

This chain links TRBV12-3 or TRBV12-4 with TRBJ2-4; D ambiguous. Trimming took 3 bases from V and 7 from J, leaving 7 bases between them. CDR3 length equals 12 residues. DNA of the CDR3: TGTGCCAGCAGTTTGGTCGGGAACATTCAGTACTTC. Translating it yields CASSLVGNIQYF.

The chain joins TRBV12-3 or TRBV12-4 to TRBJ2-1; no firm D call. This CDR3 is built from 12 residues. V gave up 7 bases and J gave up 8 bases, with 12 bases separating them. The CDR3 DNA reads TGTGCCAGCACCCCCCTCTTGTATGAGCAGTTCTTC. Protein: CASTPLLYEQFF.

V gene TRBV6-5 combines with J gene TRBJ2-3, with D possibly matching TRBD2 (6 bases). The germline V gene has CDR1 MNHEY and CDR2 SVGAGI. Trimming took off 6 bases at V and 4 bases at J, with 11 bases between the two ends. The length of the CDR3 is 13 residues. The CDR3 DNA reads TGTGCCAGCAGGTCCCCGGGAGCAGATACGCAGTATTTT. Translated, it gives CASRSPGADTQYF.

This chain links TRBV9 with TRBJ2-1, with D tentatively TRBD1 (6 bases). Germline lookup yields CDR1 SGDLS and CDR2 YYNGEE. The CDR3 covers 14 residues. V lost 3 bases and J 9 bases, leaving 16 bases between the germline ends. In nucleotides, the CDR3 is TGTGCCAGCAGCGCGAAATTGGACAGCCGTGAGCAGTTCTTC. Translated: CASSAKLDSREQFF.

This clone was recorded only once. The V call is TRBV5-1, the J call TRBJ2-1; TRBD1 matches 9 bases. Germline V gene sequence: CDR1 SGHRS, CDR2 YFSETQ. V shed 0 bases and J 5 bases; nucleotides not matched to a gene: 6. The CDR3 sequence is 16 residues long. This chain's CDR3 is CASSLGRDREDNEQFF. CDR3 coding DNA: TGCGCCAGCAGCTTGGGGCGGGACAGGGAAGACAATGAGCAGTTCTTC.

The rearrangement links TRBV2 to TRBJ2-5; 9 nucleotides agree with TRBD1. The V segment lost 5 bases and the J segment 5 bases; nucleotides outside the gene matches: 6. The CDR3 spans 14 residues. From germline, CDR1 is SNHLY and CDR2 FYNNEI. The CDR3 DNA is TGTGCCAGCAGTCCCGGGACAGGGCCCGAGACCCAGTACTTC. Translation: CASSPGTGPETQYF.

The CDR3 here is CASSKGGGQEAAKNIQYF. The CDR3 DNA follows: TGTGCCAGCAGCAAAGGGGGAGGACAAGAAGCAGCAAAAAACATTCAGTACTTC. The rearrangement links TRBV21-1 to TRBJ2-4; TRBD2 is the table's D call and was not checked against the DNA. TRBV21-1 is assigned pseudogene status. The CDR3 is 18 residues long.

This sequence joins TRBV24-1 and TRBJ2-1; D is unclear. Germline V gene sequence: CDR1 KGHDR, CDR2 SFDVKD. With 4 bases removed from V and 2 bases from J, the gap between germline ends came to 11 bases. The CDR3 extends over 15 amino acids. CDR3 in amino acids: CATSDRDTAYNEQFF. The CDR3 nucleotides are TGTGCCACCAGTGACCGCGACACTGCCTACAATGAGCAGTTCTTC.

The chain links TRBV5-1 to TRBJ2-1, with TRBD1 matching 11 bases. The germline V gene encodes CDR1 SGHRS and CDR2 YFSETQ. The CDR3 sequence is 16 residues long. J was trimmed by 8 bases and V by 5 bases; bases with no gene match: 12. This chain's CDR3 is CASSRGQGGLRDEQFF. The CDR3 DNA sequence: TGCGCCAGCAGTAGGGGACAGGGGGGGTTGAGGGATGAGCAGTTCTTC.

CDR3 sequence: CASRRDKYGYTF. In DNA form, the CDR3 reads TGTGCCAGCAGACGGGACAAGTATGGCTACACCTTC. The V and J genes are TRBV27 and TRBJ1-2; D might be TRBD1 (6 bases). The CDR3 runs to 12 residues. CDR1 is MNHEY and CDR2 is SMNVEV in the germline V gene (reference sequence). Trimming cost V 6 bases and J 5 bases, with 10 bases left between them.

The CDR3 loop is CASSVAGTSHNEQFF. The CDR3 coding sequence is TGTGCCAGCAGCGTAGCTGGGACTAGCCACAATGAGCAGTTCTTC. V and J are TRBV9 and TRBJ2-1; 9 bases match TRBD2. Trimming at V came to 0 bases and at J to 5 bases, leaving 3 bases not matched to a gene. CDR3 length: 15 amino acids. The germline gives CDR1 SGDLS, CDR2 YYNGEE.

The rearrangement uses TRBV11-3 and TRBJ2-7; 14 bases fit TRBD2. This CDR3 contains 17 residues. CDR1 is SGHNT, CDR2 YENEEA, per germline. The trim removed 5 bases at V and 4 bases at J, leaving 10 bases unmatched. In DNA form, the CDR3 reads TGTGCCAGCAGCCTGGGACTAGCGGGAGTAGTTCCGTACGAGCAGTACTTC. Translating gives CASSLGLAGVVPYEQYF.

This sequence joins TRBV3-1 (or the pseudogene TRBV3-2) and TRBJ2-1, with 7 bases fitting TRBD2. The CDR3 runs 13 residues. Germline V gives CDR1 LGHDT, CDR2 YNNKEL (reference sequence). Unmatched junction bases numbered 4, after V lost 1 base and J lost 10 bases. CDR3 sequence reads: CASSQGTRGEQFF. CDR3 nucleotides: TGTGCCAGCAGCCAAGGGACTAGGGGAGAGCAGTTCTTC.